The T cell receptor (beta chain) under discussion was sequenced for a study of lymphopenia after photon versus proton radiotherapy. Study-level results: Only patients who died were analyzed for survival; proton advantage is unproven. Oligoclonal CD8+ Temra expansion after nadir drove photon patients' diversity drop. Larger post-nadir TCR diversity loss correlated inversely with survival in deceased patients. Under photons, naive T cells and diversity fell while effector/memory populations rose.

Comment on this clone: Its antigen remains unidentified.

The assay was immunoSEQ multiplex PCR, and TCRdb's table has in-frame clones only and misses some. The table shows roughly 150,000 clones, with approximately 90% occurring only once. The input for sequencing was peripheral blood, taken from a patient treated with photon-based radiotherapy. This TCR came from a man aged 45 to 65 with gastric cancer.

As DNA, the CDR3 is TGTGCCAGCAGTGAAGGTCTAACGGGAGGGAAAAACATTCAGTACTTC. Residues: CASSEGLTGGKNIQYF. V gene TRBV6-1 combines with J gene TRBJ2-4; 8 nucleotides match TRBD2. The trim removed 1 base at V and 4 bases at J, leaving 6 bases unmatched. The CDR3 has 16 residues. Germline loops: CDR1 MNHNS, CDR2 SASEGT.